This TCR beta chain was obtained from a study of blood T cells in healthy people across ages. A second PCR of about 7 to 12 cycles used a sample-barcoded 5' primer and a J-beta primer mix. Each CDR3 protein gets one entry after TCRdb re-called the 5' RACE reads with MiXCR. The data show 730,000 or so distinct CDR3 sequences, roughly two fifths seen once. Trimming cost V 5 bases and J 8 bases, with 19 bases left between them. CDR3 size: 15 residues. Germline assignment: CDR1 MNHEY and CDR2 SVGAGI. Sequenced sample: blood. The sequence was collected from an elderly man in good health. This chain connects TRBV6-5 to TRBJ2-1, with D possibly TRBD1 on 6 matching bases. CDR3 DNA sequence: TGTGCCAGCAGTGCCCACCTGGACTGGACAGATGAGCAGTTCTTC. Its protein product is CASSAHLDWTDEQFF.